A single T cell receptor beta chain is shown here with its context. These data belong to a study of beta chain features in type 1 diabetes. Study overall: Taken together, all samples contributed approximately 110,000,000 examined sorted cells.

This CDR3 contains 15 residues. The ends were cut back, 11 bases at V and 0 bases at J, with 19 bases in the middle. CDR1 is SGHTA, CDR2 FQGNSA, per germline. cDNA synthesis used the whole RNA isolate, giving expressed TCRB sequences. Only in-frame clones appear in the TCRdb table, and some are missing; sequencing was by immunoSEQ multiplex PCR. The sample includes 620,000 or so clones, 15% to 18% of them seen just once. Sampling consisted of one heparinised blood draw per donor, averaging around 120 mL. The chain has TRBV7-2 and TRBJ1-1; D possibly corresponds to TRBD1 (6 bases). Sequenced input: naive CD4+ T cells from blood. The receptor was derived from a man aged 18 to 30 in good health. CDR3 residues: CAHSGGEALNTEAFF. CDR3 bases: TGTGCCCACAGCGGGGGCGAGGCGTTGAACACTGAAGCTTTCTTT.